The source of this TCR beta chain is a study of cytomegalovirus exposure and HLA in healthy donors. Whole-study findings and limits: When analyzed later, a missense DCLRE1C variant was found to be linked to TCR beta V- and J-gene trimming. The study dropped some indistinguishable V segments, TRBV6-2 and TRBV6-3 among them.

On this clone itself: What it recognizes is unknown.

The PCR had 60 Vbeta and 13 Jbeta primers. Clones were read by immunoSEQ multiplex PCR, and TCRdb kept only the in-frame ones, dropping some. The sample has over 130,000 clones; nearly 90% are singletons. The germline V gene encodes CDR1 SGHRS and CDR2 YFSETQ. The CDR3 has 15 amino acids. The ends lost 5 bases at V and 3 bases at J; junction bases unmatched: 3. Among the donors, all were healthy bone marrow donors. The receptor was isolated from a woman between 40 and 50 years old in good health and CMV-seronegative. Source material: PBMCs. The genes are TRBV5-1 and TRBJ2-2, with TRBD2 matching over 11 bases. CDR3 coding DNA: TGCGCCAGCAGTAAGGGACTAGCGGACACCGGGGAGCTGTTTTTT. Translated: CASSKGLADTGELFF.